This T cell receptor (beta chain) came from a study of untreated major depressive disorder. Controls lacked current or lifetime mood disorder and scored 5 or less on depressive symptoms. In germline, CDR1 is SGHTA, CDR2 FQGNSA. The CDR3 extends over 15 amino acids. The protocol was immunoSEQ multiplex PCR, while the TCRdb copy is restricted to in-frame clones and leaves out a portion. The sample consists of about 21,000 clones, 85% to 95% of them appearing once. This TCR was sampled from a man aged 30 to 45 in good health. The sample consisted of CD4+ T cells from PBMCs. V usage is TRBV7-2 and J usage is TRBJ2-5; D is undetermined. The assigned J gene may be wrong: the sequence end matches TRBJ2-7 better. For the CDR3, the DNA is TGTGCCAGCAGCTCCCTACTCCGCACTACCTACGAGCAGTACTTC. Amino acids: CASSSLLRTTYEQYF.